What follows are 30 T cell receptor beta chains derived from one specimen sequenced in a study of T cell responses to AZD1222 COVID-19 vaccine. Produced via immunoSEQ multiplex PCR; TCRdb's table is partial and in-frame only. The sample gives some 94,000 clones, around 90% of which show up once; about 5% is in the top ten. The starting material was peripheral blood, obtained 28 days after the second AZD1222 dose. All receptors come from an adult who received the AZD1222 COVID-19 vaccine.

The gene calls are TRBV9 and TRBJ2-2, with 9 positions matching TRBD1. The CDR3 is 15 amino acids. The junction had 3 bases not matched to a gene; V was cut back by 3 bases and J by 3 bases. CDR1 and CDR2 from the germline V gene are SGDLS and YYNGEE. The CDR3 region has the DNA TGTGCCAGCAGCGCGGGACAGGGAGACACCGGGGAGCTGTTTTTT. Amino acid sequence: CASSAGQGDTGELFF. Full variable domain (missing parts from reference TRBV9 and TRBJ2-2): DSGVTQTPKHLITATGQRVTLRCSPRSGDLSVYWYQQSLDQGLQFLIQYYNGEERAKGNILERFSAQQFPDLHSELNLSSLELGDSALYFCASSAGQGDTGELFFGEGSRLTVL.

The chain uses TRBV2 and TRBJ1-1; 8 positions agree with TRBD1. J gave up 7 bases and V 3 bases, and 7 bases lay outside the gene matches. Germline loops: CDR1 SNHLY, CDR2 FYNNEI. The CDR3 contains 14 residues. CDR3 sequence: CASSEDRDSGEAFF. Here the CDR3 DNA reads TGTGCCAGCAGTGAGGACAGGGATTCAGGTGAAGCTTTCTTT.

This clone was observed a handful of times. The V and J genes are TRBV4-1 and TRBJ1-2, with D perhaps matching TRBD1 (5 bases). Looked up from germline, CDR1 is MGHRA and CDR2 is YSYEKL. Trimming took off 4 bases at V and 4 bases at J, with 28 bases between the two ends. The CDR3 covers 19 residues. The CDR3 sequence: CASSRWAPAVTDLVYGYTF. CDR3 sequence (DNA): TGCGCCAGCAGCCGGTGGGCCCCAGCCGTGACAGATCTAGTCTATGGCTACACCTTC.

This clone has only one observation. The sample has other DNA sequences that encode this CDR3 too. This chain links TRBV6-5 with TRBJ2-5; a possible D gene is TRBD2 (5 bases). The germline gives CDR1 MNHEY, CDR2 SVGAGI. The V and J ends lost 4 bases and 4 bases respectively, with 10 bases between them. The CDR3 runs 13 residues. The CDR3 sequence: CASSSTGRETQYF. In DNA, the CDR3 is TGTGCCAGCAGTTCGACGGGGAGAGAGACCCAGTACTTC.

This clone turned up a few times. The V gene is TRBV7-2, the J gene TRBJ2-5; 7 nucleotides agree with TRBD2. The germline V gene encodes CDR1 SGHTA and CDR2 FQGNSA. Trimming at V came to 4 bases and at J to 7 bases, leaving 6 bases not matched to a gene. The CDR3 has 13 residues. This chain's CDR3 is CASSWNERGTQYF. The CDR3 DNA follows: TGTGCCAGCAGCTGGAATGAGCGGGGGACCCAGTACTTC.

The DNA for the CDR3 is TGTGCCAGCAGCTTAGTTGCAGGTGGCTACGAGCAGTACGTC. Its protein product is CASSLVAGGYEQYV. The J gene is TRBJ2-7, the V gene TRBV7-4; D gene unclear. Trimming removed 1 base at V and 3 bases at J, with 10 bases between. The CDR3 length is 14 residues. Germline lookup yields CDR1 SGHVT and CDR2 SQSDAQ.

The V and J genes are TRBV6-5 and TRBJ2-1, with a tentative D call TRBD1 (6 bases). V was shortened by 5 bases and J by 4 bases, with 12 bases between the two germline ends. Germline values: CDR1 MNHEY, CDR2 SVGAGI. This CDR3 is 14 amino acids long. The CDR3 bases are TGTGCCAGCAGTCCCCCGGACAGATACAATGAGCAGTTCTTC. Encoded protein: CASSPPDRYNEQFF.

V and J are TRBV5-4 and TRBJ1-2, with a weak D call TRBD1 (6 bases). Germline-derived CDR1 and CDR2 are SGHNT and YYREEE (reference sequence). The V end was cut by 3 bases, the J end by 4 bases, with 13 bases between. The CDR3 covers 14 residues. This CDR3 reads CASSSTTGSYGYTF. Here the CDR3 DNA reads TGTGCCAGCAGCTCTACGACAGGATCCTATGGCTACACCTTC.

V and J are TRBV29-1 and TRBJ1-3; tentatively, D is TRBD1 (6 bases). The germline V and J ends were trimmed by 3 bases and 8 bases, with 23 bases remaining between them. The germline CDR1 and CDR2 sequences are SQVTM and ANQGSEA. The CDR3 has 16 residues. Here the CDR3 reads CSVDPGEQGFEDTIYF. The CDR3 nucleotides are TGCAGCGTTGACCCCGGGGAACAGGGCTTTGAAGACACCATATATTTT.

The V call is TRBV6-1, the J call TRBJ2-7, with a possible D match to TRBD2 (7 bases). The CDR3 loop spans 13 amino acids. The V gene lost 3 bases and the J gene lost 6 bases, with 12 bases spanning the gap. Germline CDR1 and CDR2: MNHNS and SASEGT. CDR3 in DNA: TGTGCCAGCAGTGATTCGGGGGGCCTCGAGCAGTACGTC. Translating it yields CASSDSGGLEQYV.

This sequence joins TRBV12-3 or TRBV12-4 and TRBJ1-2; D not resolved. This CDR3 spans 11 amino acids. V was shortened by 1 base and J by 6 bases, with 3 bases between the two germline ends. The CDR3 region is CASSLGNGYTF. Here the CDR3 DNA reads TGTGCCAGCAGTTTAGGCAATGGCTACACCTTC.

The rearrangement links TRBV3-1 (or the pseudogene TRBV3-2) to TRBJ2-2; D is possibly TRBD1 or TRBD2 (6 bases each). Trimming shortened V by 0 bases and J by 6 bases, and 8 bases separated the two germline ends. The CDR3 covers 14 residues. The germline V gene encodes CDR1 LGHDT and CDR2 YNNKEL (reference sequence). CDR3 residues: CASSQEGGSGELFF. The CDR3 nucleotides are TGTGCCAGCAGCCAAGAAGGGGGGTCCGGGGAGCTGTTTTTT.

This clone was seen just once. V gene TRBV6-1 combines with J gene TRBJ1-6, with TRBD1 matching over 7 bases. Germline CDR1 is MNHNS and CDR2 is SASEGT. V was clipped by 5 bases and J by 6 bases; unmatched bases: 13. This CDR3 comprises 17 residues. The CDR3 spells CASSKDRVEGANSPLHF. The CDR3 DNA reads TGTGCCAGCAGTAAAGACAGGGTAGAGGGGGCTAATTCACCCCTCCACTTT.

This clone was observed a single time. This chain joins TRBV7-2 and TRBJ1-1; 9 nucleotides line up with TRBD1. V was pared by 4 bases and J by 8 bases, with 2 bases of the junction left unmatched. CDR3 size: 12 residues. Germline CDR1 reads SGHTA; CDR2 reads FQGNSA. The CDR3 nucleotides are TGTGCCAGCAGCTCGACAGGGGGGGAAGCTTTCTTT. The encoded protein is CASSSTGGEAFF.

The chain carries TRBV28 and TRBJ2-7; D not resolved. This CDR3 has 14 residues. The ends were cut back, 5 bases at V and 2 bases at J, with 13 bases in the middle. Per the germline V gene, CDR1 is MDHEN and CDR2 is SYDVKM. This chain's CDR3 is CASSVRSEAYEQYF. The CDR3 bases are TGTGCCAGCAGTGTCCGCTCCGAGGCCTACGAGCAGTACTTC.

This rearrangement joins TRBV5-1 to TRBJ1-6; D might be TRBD1 (6 bases). CDR1 and CDR2 from the germline V gene are SGHRS and YFSETQ. The CDR3 runs 16 residues. V lost 4 bases to trimming and J lost 4 bases, with 15 bases between them. The CDR3 protein is CASSRGGERYNSPLHF. The CDR3 DNA reads TGCGCCAGCAGCCGAGGGGGGGAAAGGTATAATTCACCCCTCCACTTT.

The chain links TRBV6-6 to TRBJ2-7; weak D call: TRBD1 (5 bases). Germline V gene lookup returns CDR1 MNHNY and CDR2 SVGAGI (reference sequence). V gave up 6 bases and J gave up 4 bases, with 19 bases separating them. The length of the CDR3 is 15 residues. DNA of the CDR3: TGTGCCAGCAGACGGGCGGTAGGGGAACAGTACGAGCAGTACGTC. Translated: CASRRAVGEQYEQYV.

This chain uses TRBV14 with TRBJ2-7; D remains unclear. V gave up 2 bases and J gave up 2 bases, with 4 bases separating them. This CDR3 spans 12 amino acids. The germline V gene encodes CDR1 SGHDN and CDR2 FVKESK. The CDR3 here is CASSQTTYEQYF. The CDR3 DNA reads TGTGCCAGCAGCCAAACTACCTACGAGCAGTACTTC.

This clone has just one count. The rearrangement joins TRBV13 to TRBJ1-1, with D maybe TRBD1 (6 bases). This CDR3 is 15 amino acids long. The V end lost 3 bases, the J end lost 0 bases, and 11 bases lay between the germline ends. In germline, CDR1 is PRHDT, CDR2 FYEKMQ (reference sequence). The CDR3 coding sequence is TGTGCCAGCAGCTTTAAGACAGGTTTGAACACTGAAGCTTTCTTT. It is translated as CASSFKTGLNTEAFF.

The rearrangement joins TRBV5-1 to TRBJ1-1; D possibly corresponds to TRBD1 (5 bases). This CDR3 spans 15 amino acids. The V end lost 0 bases, the J end lost 0 bases, and 9 bases lay between the germline ends. Germline loops: CDR1 SGHRS, CDR2 YFSETQ. The DNA for the CDR3 is TGCGCCAGCAGCTTGGCGGGGGGAATGAACACTGAAGCTTTCTTT. Translation gives CASSLAGGMNTEAFF.

J is TRBJ2-3 and V is TRBV7-2; 8 positions agree with TRBD1. Germline CDR1 reads SGHTA; CDR2 reads FQGNSA. The CDR3 sequence is 16 residues long. The V gene end was trimmed by 1 base and the J gene end by 8 bases; junction bases not matched to a gene: 11. The DNA of the CDR3 is TGTGCCAGCAGCTTAGTAGCCTACGGGACAGGTCTTACGCAGTATTTT. This sequence encodes CASSLVAYGTGLTQYF.

This sequence joins TRBV7-6 and TRBJ1-1; 11 nucleotides match TRBD1. Trimming cost V 1 base and J 1 base; bases outside gene matches: 8. This CDR3 has 18 amino acids. Germline CDR1 is SGHVS and CDR2 is FNYEAQ. CDR3 region: CASSLDFGTGGKNTEAFF. CDR3 DNA: TGTGCCAGCAGCTTAGATTTCGGGACAGGGGGGAAGAACACTGAAGCTTTCTTT.

The V call is TRBV2, the J call TRBJ1-4; D is undetermined. Germline-derived CDR1 and CDR2 are SNHLY and FYNNEI. The CDR3 loop spans 12 amino acids. V lost 5 bases and J 7 bases, leaving 8 bases between the germline ends. The CDR3 coding sequence is TGTGCCAGCAGTCCGGGGTCTGAAAAACTGTTTTTT. It codes for CASSPGSEKLFF.

The rearrangement links TRBV4-1 to TRBJ2-2; D call uncertain. The CDR3 extends over 15 amino acids. Germline V gene data show CDR1 as MGHRA and CDR2 as YSYEKL. Trimming shortened V by 4 bases and J by 0 bases, and 9 bases separated the two germline ends. The CDR3 nucleotides are TGCGCCAGCAGCCTATACCTCACGAACACCGGGGAGCTGTTTTTT. Translation: CASSLYLTNTGELFF.

The gene calls are TRBV4-1 and TRBJ1-2; D gene unclear. This CDR3 has 14 amino acids. From germline, CDR1 is MGHRA and CDR2 YSYEKL. With 1 base removed from V and 4 bases from J, the gap between germline ends came to 10 bases. The CDR3 sequence is CASSQVGTTYGYTF. CDR3 DNA sequence: TGCGCCAGCAGCCAAGTCGGCACCACCTATGGCTACACCTTC.

The chain employs TRBV9 and TRBJ2-5; D may be TRBD1 (6 bases). The CDR3 has 15 residues. Trimming stripped 0 bases from V and 4 bases from J, with 13 bases between. Germline V gene data show CDR1 as SGDLS and CDR2 as YYNGEE. CDR3 in amino acids: CASSVGGTSGETQYF. The CDR3 coding sequence is TGTGCCAGCAGCGTAGGGGGGACATCCGGAGAGACCCAGTACTTC. Filled out from reference TRBV9 and TRBJ2-5, the complete variable domain reads DSGVTQTPKHLITATGQRVTLRCSPRSGDLSVYWYQQSLDQGLQFLIQYYNGEERAKGNILERFSAQQFPDLHSELNLSSLELGDSALYFCASSVGGTSGETQYFGPGTRLLVL.

The genes are TRBV9 and TRBJ2-2; 10 bases align to TRBD1. CDR1 SGDLS and CDR2 YYNGEE come from the germline V gene. This CDR3 region has 18 residues. Trimming cost V 0 bases and J 7 bases; bases outside gene matches: 12. CDR3 coding DNA: TGTGCCAGCAGCGTAGGGTACGGGACAGGGGACCCCTTCGGGGAGCTGTTTTTT. It encodes CASSVGYGTGDPFGELFF. Variable domain in full (rest from reference TRBV9 and TRBJ2-2): DSGVTQTPKHLITATGQRVTLRCSPRSGDLSVYWYQQSLDQGLQFLIQYYNGEERAKGNILERFSAQQFPDLHSELNLSSLELGDSALYFCASSVGYGTGDPFGELFFGEGSRLTVL.

This chain joins TRBV3-1 (or the pseudogene TRBV3-2) and TRBJ2-5; 8 bases are shared with TRBD1. Unmatched junction bases numbered 10, after V lost 6 bases and J lost 4 bases. The V gene's germline CDR1 is LGHDT and CDR2 YNNKEL (reference sequence). The CDR3 loop spans 15 amino acids. CDR3 bases: TGTGCCAGCAGTGAGGCCGGGACAGGAGTAGAGACCCAGTACTTC. It specifies CASSEAGTGVETQYF.

V usage is TRBV5-6 and J usage is TRBJ1-3, with D perhaps TRBD1 (6 bases). CDR3 size: 17 residues. Trimming removed 0 bases from V and 0 bases from J, with 13 bases in between. Germline values: CDR1 SGHDT, CDR2 YYEEEE. This CDR3 reads CASSLEDRLSSGNTIYF. Written as DNA, the CDR3 is TGTGCCAGCAGCTTGGAGGACAGATTAAGCTCTGGAAACACCATATATTTT.

V and J are TRBV6-5 and TRBJ2-6; 9 bases fit TRBD2. From germline, CDR1 is MNHEY and CDR2 SVGAGI. Germline trimming cut 7 bases from V and 2 bases from J; bases unmatched to any gene: 3. This CDR3 spans 15 amino acids. CDR3 nucleotides: TGTGCCAGCACCGCGGGGGGGGCTGGGGCCAACGTCCTGACTTTC. Protein: CASTAGGAGANVLTF.